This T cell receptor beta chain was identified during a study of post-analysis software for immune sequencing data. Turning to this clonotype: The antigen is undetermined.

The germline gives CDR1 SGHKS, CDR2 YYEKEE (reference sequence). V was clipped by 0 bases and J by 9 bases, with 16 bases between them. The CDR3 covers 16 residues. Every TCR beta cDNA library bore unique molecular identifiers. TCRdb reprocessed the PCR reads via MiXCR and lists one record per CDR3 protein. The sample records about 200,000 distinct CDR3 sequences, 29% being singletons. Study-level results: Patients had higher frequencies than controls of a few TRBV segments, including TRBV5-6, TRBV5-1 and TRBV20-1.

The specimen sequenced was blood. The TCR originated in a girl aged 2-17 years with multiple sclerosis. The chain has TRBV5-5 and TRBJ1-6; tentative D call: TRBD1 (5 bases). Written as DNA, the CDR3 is TGTGCCAGCAGCTTGGTTTCGGGGGTCGGAGGTTCACCCCTCCACTTT. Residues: CASSLVSGVGGSPLHF.